This T cell receptor beta chain was captured by sequencing in a study of identical twins. This clonotype was detected ten times or more. TCRdb independently ran MiXCR on the 5' RACE reads; one entry per CDR3 protein. Here the sample spans some 96,000 distinct CDR3 sequences, 5.5% to 7% being singletons. Each donor was a healthy Caucasian. This clonotype originated in a woman in her forties or fifties in good health. Sequencing was carried out using memory T cells sorted from blood.

The DNA of the CDR3 is TGTGCCAGCAGATCTCTGATCACTAGTTCGGGGGTTAACAATGAGCAGTTCTTC. This sequence encodes CASRSLITSSGVNNEQFF. The genes are TRBV7-2 and TRBJ2-1, with TRBD2 as a possible D gene (6 bases). Trimming left V 6 bases short and J 5 bases short, with 26 bases between. Germline lookup yields CDR1 SGHTA and CDR2 FQGNSA. The CDR3 loop spans 18 amino acids.